This T cell receptor beta chain was sequenced for a study of beta chain features in type 1 diabetes. Study-level information: The examined sorted cells totaled about 110 million across samples. The study, taken as a whole, reports: Moderate yet significant TCRB CDR3 shortening was seen in Type 1 diabetes patients in all four CD4+ subsets.

CDR1 SGHVS and CDR2 FNYEAQ come from the germline V gene. Trimming at V came to 1 base and at J to 7 bases, leaving 3 bases not matched to a gene. The CDR3 runs 15 residues. Expressed TCRB transcripts were sequenced, since all the RNA that had been isolated was reverse transcribed. Some clones are missing from TCRdb's copy, which holds only in-frame ones; the method was immunoSEQ multiplex PCR. The sample holds some 700,000 clones; under 15% are singletons and the top ten take approximately 0.022%. On this clone itself: What it recognizes is unknown.

The chain joins TRBV7-6 to TRBJ1-5, with 11 positions matching TRBD1. The sequenced sample was naive CD4+ T cells from blood. This clonotype originated in a man between 18 and 35 years old with type 1 diabetes. As DNA, the CDR3 is TGTGCCAGCAGCTTAGAAGGGACAGGGGGACAGCCCCAGCATTTT. Translating it yields CASSLEGTGGQPQHF.